What follows is one T cell receptor (beta chain) and its context. The data were taken from a study of memory CD4+ T cells and cytomegalovirus serostatus. Single viable CD3+CD4+CD8-CD45RO+ cells were sorted as the memory CD4+ T cells. After thawing, CD4+ T cells were positively selected. The method was immunoSEQ multiplex PCR; TCRdb's version includes in-frame clones alone and lacks a portion of them. The table lists roughly 50,000 clones, 82% of them singletons. The sample comprised memory CD4+ T cells from blood. This clonotype was obtained from an adult in good health and CMV-seronegative. Some clones in this sample may be carry-over from other donors' samples.

The CDR3, as DNA: TGTGCCAGCAGTTTTGGGGGGCCGCAGTATTTT. This sequence encodes CASSFGGPQYF. This chain connects TRBV27 to TRBJ2-3; D may match TRBD1 or TRBD2 (6 bases each). The germline gives CDR1 MNHEY, CDR2 SMNVEV (reference sequence). The CDR3 has 11 amino acids. Trimming pared 3 bases from V and 10 bases from J, leaving 8 bases between.